The entry that follows covers one T cell receptor beta chain sequence. Original data processing: Nucleated cell counts were estimated from reference gene primer amplification. Sequenced by immunoSEQ multiplex PCR; TCRdb stores in-frame clones only, minus some. V and J calls plus clone size are reproduced from that table; the DNA served to infer D and trimming. Of 150,000 to 200,000 clones detected, 75% to 85% appear once; the ten largest clones hold roughly 6%. Clinical history reported by participants formed the basis on which cohorts were assigned. This sample is part of a study of blood T cell repertoires in COVID-19. The sequence was collected from a middle-aged man who had recovered from COVID-19. Sequences were obtained from PBMCs or T cells enriched from blood (not recorded which).

CDR3: CASSPRTSGGLLVTYNEQFF. The CDR3 DNA is TGTGCCAGCTCACCGCGGACTAGCGGGGGGCTTTTAGTTACCTACAATGAGCAGTTCTTC. The genes are TRBV18 and TRBJ2-1; TRBD2 aligns across 14 bases. The CDR3 runs to 20 residues. V was pared by 3 bases and J by 2 bases, with 12 bases of the junction left unmatched. Germline V CDR1 and CDR2: KGHSH, LQKENI.